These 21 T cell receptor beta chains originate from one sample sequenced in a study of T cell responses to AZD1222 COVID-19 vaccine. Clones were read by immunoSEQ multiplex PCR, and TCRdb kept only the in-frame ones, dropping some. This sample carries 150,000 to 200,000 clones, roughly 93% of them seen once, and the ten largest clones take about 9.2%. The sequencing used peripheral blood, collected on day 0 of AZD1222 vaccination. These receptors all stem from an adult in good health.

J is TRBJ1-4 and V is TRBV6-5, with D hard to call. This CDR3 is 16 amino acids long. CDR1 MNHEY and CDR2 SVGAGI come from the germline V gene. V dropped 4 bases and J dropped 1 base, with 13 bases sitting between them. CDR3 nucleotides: TGTGCCAGCAGTTTCCTCCCCTTAGAAACTAATGAAAAACTGTTTTTT. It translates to CASSFLPLETNEKLFF.

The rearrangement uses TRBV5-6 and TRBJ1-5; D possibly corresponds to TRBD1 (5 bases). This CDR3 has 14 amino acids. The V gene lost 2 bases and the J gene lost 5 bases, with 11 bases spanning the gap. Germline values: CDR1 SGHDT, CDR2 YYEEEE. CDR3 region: CASSFMGVDQPQHF. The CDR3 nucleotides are TGTGCCAGCAGCTTTATGGGGGTCGATCAGCCCCAGCATTTT.

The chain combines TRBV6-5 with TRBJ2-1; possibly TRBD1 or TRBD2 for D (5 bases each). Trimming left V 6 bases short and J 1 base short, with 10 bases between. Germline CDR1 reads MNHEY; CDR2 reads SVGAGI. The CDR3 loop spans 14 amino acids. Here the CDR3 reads CASSNWGSYNEQFF. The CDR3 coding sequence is TGTGCCAGCAGCAATTGGGGGTCCTACAATGAGCAGTTCTTC.

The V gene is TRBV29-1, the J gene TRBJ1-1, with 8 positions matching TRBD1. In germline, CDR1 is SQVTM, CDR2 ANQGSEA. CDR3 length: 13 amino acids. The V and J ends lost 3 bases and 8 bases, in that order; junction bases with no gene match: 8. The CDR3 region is CSVEQTGVTEAFF. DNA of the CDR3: TGCAGCGTTGAGCAGACAGGGGTCACAGAAGCTTTCTTT.

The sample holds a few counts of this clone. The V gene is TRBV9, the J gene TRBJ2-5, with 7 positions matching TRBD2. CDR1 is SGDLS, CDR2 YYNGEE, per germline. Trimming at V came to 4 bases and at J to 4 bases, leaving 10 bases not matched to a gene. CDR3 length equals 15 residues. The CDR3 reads CASSPQFGEGETQYF. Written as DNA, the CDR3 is TGTGCCAGCAGCCCGCAATTTGGGGAGGGAGAGACCCAGTACTTC. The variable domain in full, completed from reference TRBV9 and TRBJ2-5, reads DSGVTQTPKHLITATGQRVTLRCSPRSGDLSVYWYQQSLDQGLQFLIQYYNGEERAKGNILERFSAQQFPDLHSELNLSSLELGDSALYFCASSPQFGEGETQYFGPGTRLLVL.

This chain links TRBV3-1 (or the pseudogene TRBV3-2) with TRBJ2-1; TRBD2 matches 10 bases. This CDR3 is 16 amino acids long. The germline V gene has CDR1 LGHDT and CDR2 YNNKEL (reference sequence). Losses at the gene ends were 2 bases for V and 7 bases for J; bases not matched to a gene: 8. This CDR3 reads CASSQSALAGVNEQFF. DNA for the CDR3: TGTGCCAGCAGCCAATCCGCCCTAGCGGGAGTAAATGAGCAGTTCTTC.

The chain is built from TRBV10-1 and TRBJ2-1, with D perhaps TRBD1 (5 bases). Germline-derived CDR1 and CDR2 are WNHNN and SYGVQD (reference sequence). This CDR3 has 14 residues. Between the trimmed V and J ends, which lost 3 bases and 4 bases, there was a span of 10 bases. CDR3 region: CASSDPGIYNEQFF. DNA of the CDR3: TGCGCCAGCAGTGATCCAGGGATATACAATGAGCAGTTCTTC.

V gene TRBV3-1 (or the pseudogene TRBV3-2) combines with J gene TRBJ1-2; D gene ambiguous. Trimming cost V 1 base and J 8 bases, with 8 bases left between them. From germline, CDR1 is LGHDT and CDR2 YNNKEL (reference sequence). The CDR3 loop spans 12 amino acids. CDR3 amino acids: CASSQGLFGYTF. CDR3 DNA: TGTGCCAGCAGCCAAGGTCTGTTCGGCTACACCTTC.

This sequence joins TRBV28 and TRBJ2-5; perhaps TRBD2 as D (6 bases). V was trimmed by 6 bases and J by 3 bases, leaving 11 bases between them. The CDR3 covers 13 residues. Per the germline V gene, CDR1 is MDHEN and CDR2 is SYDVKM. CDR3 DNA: TGTGCCAGCAGCCGGGGACTGGAAGAGACCCAGTACTTC. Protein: CASSRGLEETQYF.

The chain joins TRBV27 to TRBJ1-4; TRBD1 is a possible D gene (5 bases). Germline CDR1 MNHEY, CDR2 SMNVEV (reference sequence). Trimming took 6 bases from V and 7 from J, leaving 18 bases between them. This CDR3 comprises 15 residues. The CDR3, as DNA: TGTGCCAGCAGGGGGCCCCTACCGGGATTTGAAAAACTGTTTTTT. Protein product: CASRGPLPGFEKLFF.

The CDR3 is CASRPGGAYEQYF. CDR3 DNA: TGTGCCAGCCGTCCGGGGGGCGCCTACGAGCAGTACTTC. The chain carries TRBV12-3 or TRBV12-4 and TRBJ2-7, with a weak D call TRBD2 (7 bases). The V gene lost 8 bases and the J gene lost 2 bases, with 13 bases spanning the gap. The CDR3 contains 13 residues.

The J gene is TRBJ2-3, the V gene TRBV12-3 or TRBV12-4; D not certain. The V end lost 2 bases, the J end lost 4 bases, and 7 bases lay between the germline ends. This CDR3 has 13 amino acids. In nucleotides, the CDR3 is TGTGCCAGCAGTTTAACACTTCCAGATACGCAGTATTTT. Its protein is CASSLTLPDTQYF.

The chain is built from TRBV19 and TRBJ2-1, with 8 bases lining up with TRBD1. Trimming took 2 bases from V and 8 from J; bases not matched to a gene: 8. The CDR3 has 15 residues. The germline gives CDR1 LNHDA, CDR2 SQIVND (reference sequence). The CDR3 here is CASSIPYRGSDEQFF. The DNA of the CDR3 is TGTGCCAGTAGTATACCTTACAGGGGGTCGGATGAGCAGTTCTTC.

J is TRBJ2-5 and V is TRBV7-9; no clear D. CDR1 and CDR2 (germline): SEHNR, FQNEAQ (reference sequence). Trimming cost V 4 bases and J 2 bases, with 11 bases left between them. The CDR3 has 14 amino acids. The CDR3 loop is CASSYSTYQETQYF. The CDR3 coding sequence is TGTGCCAGCAGCTACAGCACCTATCAAGAGACCCAGTACTTC.

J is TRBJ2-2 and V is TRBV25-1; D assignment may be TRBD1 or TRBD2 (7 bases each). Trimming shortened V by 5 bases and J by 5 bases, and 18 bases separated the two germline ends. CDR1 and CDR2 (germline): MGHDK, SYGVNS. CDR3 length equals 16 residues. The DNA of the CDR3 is TGTGCCAGCAGTCAACCGGGACTACAGGGGACCGGGGAGCTGTTTTTT. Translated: CASSQPGLQGTGELFF.

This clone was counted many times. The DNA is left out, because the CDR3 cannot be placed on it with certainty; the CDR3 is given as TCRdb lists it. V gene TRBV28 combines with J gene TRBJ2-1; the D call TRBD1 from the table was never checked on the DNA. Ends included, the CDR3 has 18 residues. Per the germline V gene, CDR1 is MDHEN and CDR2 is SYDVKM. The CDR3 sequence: CASSLGTGHRISDNEQFF.

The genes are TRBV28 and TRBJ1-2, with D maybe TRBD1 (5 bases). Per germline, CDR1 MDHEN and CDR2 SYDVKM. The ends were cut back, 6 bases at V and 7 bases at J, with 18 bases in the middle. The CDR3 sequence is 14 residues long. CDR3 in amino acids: CASRGHSVIGGYTF. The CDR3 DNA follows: TGTGCCAGCAGAGGACACTCGGTTATCGGTGGCTACACCTTC.

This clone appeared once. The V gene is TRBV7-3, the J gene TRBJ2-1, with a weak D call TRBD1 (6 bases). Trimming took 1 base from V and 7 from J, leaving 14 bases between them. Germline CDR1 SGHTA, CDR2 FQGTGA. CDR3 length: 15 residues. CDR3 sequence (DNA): TGTGCCAGCAGCTTAATGGGGGCTGTAGTTAATGAGCAGTTCTTC. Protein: CASSLMGAVVNEQFF.

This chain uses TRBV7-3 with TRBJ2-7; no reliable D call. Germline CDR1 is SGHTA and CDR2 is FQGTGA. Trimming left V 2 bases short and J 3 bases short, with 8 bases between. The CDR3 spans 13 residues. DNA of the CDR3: TGTGCCAGCAGCTTAGACTTGCACTACGAGCAGTACTTC. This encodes CASSLDLHYEQYF.

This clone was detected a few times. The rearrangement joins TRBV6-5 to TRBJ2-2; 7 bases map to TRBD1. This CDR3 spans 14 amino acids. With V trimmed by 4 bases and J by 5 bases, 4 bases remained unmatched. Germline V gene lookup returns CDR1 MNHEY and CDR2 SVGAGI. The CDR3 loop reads CASSSTGVTGELFF. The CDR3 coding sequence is TGTGCCAGCAGTTCCACAGGGGTTACCGGGGAGCTGTTTTTT.

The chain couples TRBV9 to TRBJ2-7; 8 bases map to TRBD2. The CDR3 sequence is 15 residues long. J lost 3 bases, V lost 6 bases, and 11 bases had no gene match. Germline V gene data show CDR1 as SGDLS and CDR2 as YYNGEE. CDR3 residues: CASTPTEREIYEQYF. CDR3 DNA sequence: TGTGCCAGCACCCCGACTGAGCGGGAGATCTACGAGCAGTACTTC.